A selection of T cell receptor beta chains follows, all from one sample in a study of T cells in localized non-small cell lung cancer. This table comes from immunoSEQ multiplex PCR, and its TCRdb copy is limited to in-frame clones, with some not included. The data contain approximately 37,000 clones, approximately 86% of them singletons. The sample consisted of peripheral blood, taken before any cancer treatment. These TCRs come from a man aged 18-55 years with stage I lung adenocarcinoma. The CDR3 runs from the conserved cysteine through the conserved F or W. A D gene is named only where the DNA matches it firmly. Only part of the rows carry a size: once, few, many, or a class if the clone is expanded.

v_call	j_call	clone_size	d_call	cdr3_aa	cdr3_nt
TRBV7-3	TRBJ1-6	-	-	CASSSNGDSPLHF	TGTGCCAGCAGCTCAAACGGGGATTCACCCCTCCACTTT
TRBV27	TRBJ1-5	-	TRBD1	CASSFRKQGGSNQPQHF	TGTGCCAGCAGTTTTAGAAAACAGGGGGGTAGCAATCAGCCCCAGCATTTT
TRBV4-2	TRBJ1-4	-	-	CASSHTGPREKLFF	TGTGCCAGCAGCCATACGGGACCTCGGGAAAAACTGTTTTTT
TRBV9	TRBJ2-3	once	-	CASSVAGQNTDTQYF	TGTGCCAGCAGCGTAGCTGGACAGAACACAGATACGCAGTATTTT
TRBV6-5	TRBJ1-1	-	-	CASSLQLNTEAFF	TGTGCCAGCAGTTTACAACTGAACACTGAAGCTTTCTTT
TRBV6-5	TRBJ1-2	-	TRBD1	CASSYVRTGGGYGYTF	TGTGCCAGCAGTTACGTTCGGACAGGGGGAGGCTATGGCTACACCTTC
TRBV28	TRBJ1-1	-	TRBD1	CASSRTGGGTEAFF	TGTGCCAGCAGTCGGACAGGGGGCGGGACTGAAGCTTTCTTT
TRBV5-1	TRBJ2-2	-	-	CASSVNTGELFF	TGCGCCAGCAGCGTGAACACCGGGGAGCTGTTTTTT
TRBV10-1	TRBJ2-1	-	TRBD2	CASSEPGLAGGPDYNEQFF	TGCGCCAGCAGTGAGCCGGGACTAGCGGGGGGACCGGATTACAATGAGCAGTTCTTC
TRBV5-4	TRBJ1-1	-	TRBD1	CASSLGPDRDAFF	TGTGCCAGCAGCTTGGGGCCTGACAGGGACGCTTTCTTT
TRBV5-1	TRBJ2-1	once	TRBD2	CASSIQGLAGAYNEQFF	TGCGCCAGCAGCATCCAGGGACTAGCGGGGGCCTACAATGAGCAGTTCTTC
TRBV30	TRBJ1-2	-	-	CAWSLIQGSGYGYTF	TGTGCCTGGAGTCTTATTCAGGGGTCGGGCTATGGCTACACCTTC
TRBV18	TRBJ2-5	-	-	CASSPPTHQETQYF	TGTGCCAGCTCCCCCCCTACCCACCAAGAGACCCAGTACTTC
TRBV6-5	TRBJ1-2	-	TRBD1	CASSYNRTGGGYGYTF	TGTGCCAGCAGTTACAACCGGACAGGGGGCGGCTATGGCTACACCTTC